The source of this TCR beta chain is a study of T cells after posttransplantation cyclophosphamide. Study observations and caveats: TRB overlap between skin or GI tissue T cells and blood was limited.

This CDR3 has 18 amino acids. The junction had 8 bases not matched to a gene; V was cut back by 5 bases and J by 1 base. In germline, CDR1 is SGHTA, CDR2 FQGTGA. The assay was immunoSEQ multiplex PCR, and TCRdb's table has in-frame clones only and misses some. Recorded here are approximately 39,000 clones, none singletons. The table lists this clone with a few counts. Antigen: not known. The specimen was PBMCs. This sequence joins TRBV7-3 and TRBJ2-3; 14 bases are a match to TRBD2. The receptor was derived from a man aged 45-65 years in good health, CMV-negative, and a related stem cell transplant donor. This chain's CDR3 is CASSAGTSGSVGTDTQYF. The CDR3 DNA reads as TGTGCCAGCAGCGCCGGGACTAGCGGGAGCGTCGGCACAGATACGCAGTATTTT.